The rows below give T cell receptor beta chains drawn from one sample of a study of T cell repertoires in cytomegalovirus infection. Via MiXCR, TCRdb re-called the reads, giving one row per CDR3 protein. The data contain around 570,000 distinct CDR3 sequences, about 40% of them singletons. These receptors have no known antigen. The sequences come from cultured PBMCs, collected from culture after CMV antigen stimulation. The receptors here all came from a human donor in good health (CMV status not recorded). Some clones in this sample may be carry-over from other donors' samples. The CDR3 runs from the conserved cysteine through the conserved F or W. The D gene is left open where the match is weak.

CDR3 length: 16
J gene: TRBJ2-7
D gene: -
V gene: TRBV7-8
CDR3 protein: CASSSKGSVSMGEQYF

CDR3 length: 13
J gene: TRBJ2-5
D gene: -
V gene: TRBV20-1
CDR3 protein: CSALHQGEETQYF

CDR3 length: 14
J gene: TRBJ2-3
D gene: -
V gene: TRBV7-2
CDR3 protein: CASSFDYSTDTQYF

CDR3 length: 14
J gene: TRBJ1-1
D gene: -
V gene: TRBV12-3/TRBV12-4
CDR3 protein: CASSREVWGTEAFF

CDR3 length: 16
J gene: TRBJ1-5
D gene: -
V gene: TRBV20-1
CDR3 protein: CSFAGGDPYSNQPQHF

CDR3 length: 14
J gene: TRBJ1-2
D gene: -
V gene: TRBV19
CDR3 protein: CASTLGGSNYGYTF

CDR3 length: 11
J gene: TRBJ2-1
D gene: -
V gene: TRBV20-1
CDR3 protein: CSAPSDYEQFF

CDR3 length: 15
J gene: TRBJ2-7
D gene: TRBD1
V gene: TRBV14
CDR3 protein: CASSQAQGAAYEQYF

CDR3 length: 15
J gene: TRBJ2-1
D gene: -
V gene: TRBV12-3/TRBV12-4
CDR3 protein: CASSSGTPTGNEQFF

CDR3 length: 15
J gene: TRBJ2-1
D gene: -
V gene: TRBV7-7
CDR3 protein: CASSPVLGLGDEQFF

CDR3 length: 14
J gene: TRBJ2-5
D gene: -
V gene: TRBV6-5
CDR3 protein: CASSPSDVQETQYF

CDR3 length: 15
J gene: TRBJ2-3
D gene: TRBD2
V gene: TRBV15
CDR3 protein: CATSRDRTSPDTQYF

CDR3 length: 15
J gene: TRBJ2-7
D gene: -
V gene: TRBV10-3
CDR3 protein: CAISASGPGSYEQYF

CDR3 length: 15
J gene: TRBJ2-3
D gene: -
V gene: TRBV19
CDR3 protein: CASSPPGTVTDTQYF

CDR3 length: 15
J gene: TRBJ2-1
D gene: -
V gene: TRBV20-1
CDR3 protein: CSATLLAFNIDEQFF

CDR3 length: 14
J gene: TRBJ2-7
D gene: -
V gene: TRBV18
CDR3 protein: CASSPRTNSYEQYF

CDR3 length: 14
J gene: TRBJ2-3
D gene: -
V gene: TRBV7-2
CDR3 protein: CASSPDRSTDTQYF

CDR3 length: 12
J gene: TRBJ1-2
D gene: -
V gene: TRBV9
CDR3 protein: CAGVGTRLSPTF

CDR3 length: 12
J gene: TRBJ1-4
D gene: -
V gene: TRBV12-3/TRBV12-4
CDR3 protein: CASSGPGGKLFF

CDR3 length: 14
J gene: TRBJ1-2
D gene: -
V gene: TRBV7-2
CDR3 protein: CASSLRRGAYGYTF

CDR3 length: 13
J gene: TRBJ1-2
D gene: -
V gene: TRBV19
CDR3 protein: CASTGGTSYGYTF

CDR3 length: 10
J gene: TRBJ2-3
D gene: -
V gene: TRBV12-3/TRBV12-4
CDR3 protein: CAVGTDTQYF

CDR3 length: 17
J gene: TRBJ1-1
D gene: TRBD1
V gene: TRBV4-1
CDR3 protein: CASSQAGFGTGNTEAFF

CDR3 length: 16
J gene: TRBJ2-1
D gene: -
V gene: TRBV7-2
CDR3 protein: CASSLTALLSYNEQFF

CDR3 length: 19
J gene: TRBJ2-6
D gene: TRBD1
V gene: TRBV2
CDR3 protein: CASRGTGGPTSSGANVLTF

CDR3 length: 15
J gene: TRBJ2-3
D gene: -
V gene: TRBV5-5
CDR3 protein: CASTDIATSTDTQYF

CDR3 length: 16
J gene: TRBJ2-4
D gene: -
V gene: TRBV13
CDR3 protein: CASSLGAGLAKNIQYF

CDR3 length: 15
J gene: TRBJ1-1
D gene: TRBD1
V gene: TRBV7-3
CDR3 protein: CASSSTDRDRERPFF

CDR3 length: 14
J gene: TRBJ2-7
D gene: TRBD1
V gene: TRBV28
CDR3 protein: CASRSRGRPHEQYF

CDR3 length: 18
J gene: TRBJ2-2
D gene: -
V gene: TRBV7-3
CDR3 protein: CASSFGSGAELGTGELFF

CDR3 length: 14
J gene: TRBJ2-3
D gene: -
V gene: TRBV12-3/TRBV12-4
CDR3 protein: CASRLGIWADTQYF

CDR3 length: 15
J gene: TRBJ2-7
D gene: TRBD1
V gene: TRBV6-1
CDR3 protein: CASSADRGIRDEQYF

CDR3 length: 14
J gene: TRBJ2-5
D gene: -
V gene: TRBV2
CDR3 protein: CASSAKWGQGTQYF

CDR3 length: 14
J gene: TRBJ2-1
D gene: -
V gene: TRBV7-6
CDR3 protein: CASSPGSGYNEQFF

CDR3 length: 14
J gene: TRBJ2-2
D gene: -
V gene: TRBV7-2
CDR3 protein: CASSLAGLAGELFF

CDR3 length: 17
J gene: TRBJ2-5
D gene: TRBD2
V gene: TRBV7-6
CDR3 protein: CASSLGQRGGAGETQYF

CDR3 length: 14
J gene: TRBJ1-1
D gene: -
V gene: TRBV6-6
CDR3 protein: CASSYSRSNTEAFF

CDR3 length: 11
J gene: TRBJ2-7
D gene: -
V gene: TRBV20-1
CDR3 protein: CSAGESYEQYF

CDR3 length: 16
J gene: TRBJ2-2
D gene: TRBD1
V gene: TRBV20-1
CDR3 protein: CSASPRQGARGGELFF

CDR3 length: 14
J gene: TRBJ2-3
D gene: -
V gene: TRBV5-6
CDR3 protein: CASSLVSRPDTQYF

CDR3 length: 13
J gene: TRBJ2-3
D gene: -
V gene: TRBV7-2
CDR3 protein: CASSLVAGGGRYF